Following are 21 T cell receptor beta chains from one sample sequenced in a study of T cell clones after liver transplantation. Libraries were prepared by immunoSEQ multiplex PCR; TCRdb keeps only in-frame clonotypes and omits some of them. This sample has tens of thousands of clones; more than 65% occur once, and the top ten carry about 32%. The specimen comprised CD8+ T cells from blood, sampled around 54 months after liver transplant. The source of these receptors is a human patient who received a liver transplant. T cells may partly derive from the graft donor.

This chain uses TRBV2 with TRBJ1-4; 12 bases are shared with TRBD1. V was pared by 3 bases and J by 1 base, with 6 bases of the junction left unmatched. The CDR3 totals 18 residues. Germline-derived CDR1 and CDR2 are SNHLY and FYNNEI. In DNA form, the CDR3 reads TGTGCCAGCAGTGAGGCGGGACAGGGGGCTGTAACTAATGAAAAACTGTTTTTT. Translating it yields CASSEAGQGAVTNEKLFF.

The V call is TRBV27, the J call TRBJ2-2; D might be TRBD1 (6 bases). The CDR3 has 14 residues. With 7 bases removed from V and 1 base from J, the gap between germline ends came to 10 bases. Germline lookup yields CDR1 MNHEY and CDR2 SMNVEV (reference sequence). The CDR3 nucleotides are TGTGCCAGCACGATAGGGGGGAACACCGGGGAGCTGTTTTTT. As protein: CASTIGGNTGELFF.

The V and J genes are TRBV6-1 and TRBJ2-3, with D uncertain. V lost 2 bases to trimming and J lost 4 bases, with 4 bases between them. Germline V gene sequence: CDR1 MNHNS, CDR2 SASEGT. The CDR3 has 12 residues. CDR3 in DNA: TGTGCCAGCAGTGAACTCGCAGATACGCAGTATTTT. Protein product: CASSELADTQYF.

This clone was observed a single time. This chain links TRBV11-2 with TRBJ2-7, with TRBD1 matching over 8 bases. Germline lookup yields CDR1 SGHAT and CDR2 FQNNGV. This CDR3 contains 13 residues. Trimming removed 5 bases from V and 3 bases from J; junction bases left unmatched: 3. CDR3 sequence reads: CASSATGGYEQYF. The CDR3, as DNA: TGTGCCAGCAGCGCAACAGGGGGCTACGAGCAGTACTTC. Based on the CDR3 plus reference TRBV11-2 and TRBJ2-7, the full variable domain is EAGVAQSPRYKIIEKRQSVAFWCNPISGHATLYWYQQILGQGPKLLIQFQNNGVVDDSQLPKDRFSAERLKGVDSTLKIQPAKLEDSAVYLCASSATGGYEQYFGPGTRLTVT.

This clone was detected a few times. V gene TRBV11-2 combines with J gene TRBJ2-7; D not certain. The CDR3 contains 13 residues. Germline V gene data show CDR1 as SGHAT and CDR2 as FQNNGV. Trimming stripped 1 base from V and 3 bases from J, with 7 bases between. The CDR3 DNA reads TGTGCCAGCAGCTTAGGGATGGTCTACGAGCAGTACTTC. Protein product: CASSLGMVYEQYF.

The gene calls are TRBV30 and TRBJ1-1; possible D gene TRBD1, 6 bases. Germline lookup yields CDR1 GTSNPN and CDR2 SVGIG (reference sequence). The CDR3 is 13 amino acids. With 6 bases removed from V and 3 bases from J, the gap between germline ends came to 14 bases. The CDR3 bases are TGTGCCTGTTACCCGGACAGCTACACTGAAGCTTTCTTT. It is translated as CACYPDSYTEAFF.

CDR3 residues: CASSQGVDREQFF. CDR3 nucleotide sequence: TGCGCCAGCAGCCAAGGGGTAGATAGAGAGCAGTTCTTC. The chain employs TRBV4-1 and TRBJ2-1; D is undetermined. Trimming took 1 base from V and 10 from J, leaving 11 bases between them. Per germline, CDR1 MGHRA and CDR2 YSYEKL. This CDR3 spans 13 amino acids.

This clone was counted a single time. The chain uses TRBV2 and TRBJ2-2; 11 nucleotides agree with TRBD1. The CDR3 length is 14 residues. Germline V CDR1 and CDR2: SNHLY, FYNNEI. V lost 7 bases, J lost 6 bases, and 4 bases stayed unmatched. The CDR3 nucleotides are TGTGCCAGCACCGCGGGACAGGGGGCCGGGGAGCTGTTTTTT. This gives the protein CASTAGQGAGELFF.

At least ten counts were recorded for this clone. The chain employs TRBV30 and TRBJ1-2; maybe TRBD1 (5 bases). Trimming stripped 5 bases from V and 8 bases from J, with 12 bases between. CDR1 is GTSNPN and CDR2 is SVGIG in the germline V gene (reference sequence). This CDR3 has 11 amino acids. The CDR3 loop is CAWATGLGYTF. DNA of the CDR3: TGTGCCTGGGCAACAGGTTTGGGCTACACCTTC.

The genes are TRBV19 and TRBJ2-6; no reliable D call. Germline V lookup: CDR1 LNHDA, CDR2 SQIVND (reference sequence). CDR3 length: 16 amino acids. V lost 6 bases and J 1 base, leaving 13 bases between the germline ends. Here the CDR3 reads CASRHSASSGANVLTF. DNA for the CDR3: TGTGCCAGTAGACATTCCGCCAGTTCTGGGGCCAACGTCCTGACTTTC.

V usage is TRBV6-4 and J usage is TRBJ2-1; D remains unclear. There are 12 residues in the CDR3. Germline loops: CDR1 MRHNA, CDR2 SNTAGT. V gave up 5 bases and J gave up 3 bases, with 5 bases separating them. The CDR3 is CASSSDYNEQFF. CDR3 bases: TGTGCCAGCAGTAGTGACTACAATGAGCAGTTCTTC.

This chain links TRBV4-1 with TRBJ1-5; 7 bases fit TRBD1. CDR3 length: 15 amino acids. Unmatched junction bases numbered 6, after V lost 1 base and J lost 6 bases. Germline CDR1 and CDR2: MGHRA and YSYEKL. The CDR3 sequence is CASSQGQGTAQPQHF. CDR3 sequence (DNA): TGCGCCAGCAGCCAAGGACAGGGCACTGCTCAGCCCCAGCATTTT.

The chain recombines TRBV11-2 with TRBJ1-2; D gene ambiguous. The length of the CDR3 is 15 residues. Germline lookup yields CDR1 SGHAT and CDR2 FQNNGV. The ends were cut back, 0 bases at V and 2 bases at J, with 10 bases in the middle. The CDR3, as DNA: TGTGCCAGCAGCTTAGATATTACGCAAAACTATGGCTACACCTTC. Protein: CASSLDITQNYGYTF.

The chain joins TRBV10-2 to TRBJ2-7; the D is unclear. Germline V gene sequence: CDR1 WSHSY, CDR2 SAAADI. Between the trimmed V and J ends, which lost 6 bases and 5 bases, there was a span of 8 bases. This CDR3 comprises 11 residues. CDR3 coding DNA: TGCGCCAGCAGGACCCTTGACGAGCAGTACTTC. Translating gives CASRTLDEQYF.

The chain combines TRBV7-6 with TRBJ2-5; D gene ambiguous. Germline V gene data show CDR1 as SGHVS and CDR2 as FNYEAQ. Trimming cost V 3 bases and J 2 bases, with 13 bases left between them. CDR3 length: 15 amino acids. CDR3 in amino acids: CASSFFPDTQETQYF. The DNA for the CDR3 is TGTGCCAGCAGCTTTTTTCCCGACACACAAGAGACCCAGTACTTC.

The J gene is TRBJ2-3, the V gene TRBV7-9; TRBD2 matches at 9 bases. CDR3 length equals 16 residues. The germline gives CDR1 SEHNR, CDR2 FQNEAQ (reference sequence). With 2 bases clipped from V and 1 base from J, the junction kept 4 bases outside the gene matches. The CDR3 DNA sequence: TGTGCCAGCAGCTTATCCTCTAGCGGGGGCACAGATACGCAGTATTTT. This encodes CASSLSSSGGTDTQYF.

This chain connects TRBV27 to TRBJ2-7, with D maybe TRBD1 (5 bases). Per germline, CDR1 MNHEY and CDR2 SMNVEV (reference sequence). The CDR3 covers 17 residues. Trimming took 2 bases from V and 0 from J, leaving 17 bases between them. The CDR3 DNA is TGTGCCAGCAGTTTAGGCGCAGGGAAAGTGGGCTCCTACGAGCAGTACTTC. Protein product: CASSLGAGKVGSYEQYF.

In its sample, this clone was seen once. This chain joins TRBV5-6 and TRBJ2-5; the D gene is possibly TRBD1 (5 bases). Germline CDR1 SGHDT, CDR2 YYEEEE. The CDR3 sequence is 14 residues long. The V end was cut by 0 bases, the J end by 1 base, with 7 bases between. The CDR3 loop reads CASSLVDTQETQYF. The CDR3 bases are TGTGCCAGCAGCTTGGTGGACACCCAAGAGACCCAGTACTTC.

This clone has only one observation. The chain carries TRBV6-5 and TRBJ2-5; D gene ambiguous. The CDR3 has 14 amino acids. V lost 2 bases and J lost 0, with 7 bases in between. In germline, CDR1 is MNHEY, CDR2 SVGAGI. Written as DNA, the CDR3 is TGTGCCAGCAGTTACACCCCCTACCAAGAGACCCAGTACTTC. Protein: CASSYTPYQETQYF.

CDR3 in DNA: TGTGCCAGCAGCCCCCCCCGAGGAGTCGTCGGCACAGATACGCAGTATTTT. It yields the protein CASSPPRGVVGTDTQYF. The chain couples TRBV7-9 to TRBJ2-3; no clear D. Germline lookup yields CDR1 SEHNR and CDR2 FQNEAQ (reference sequence). Trimming left V 5 bases short and J 1 base short, with 19 bases between. This CDR3 has 17 residues. Filled out from reference TRBV7-9 and TRBJ2-3, the complete variable domain reads DTGVSQNPRHKITKRGQNVTFRCDPISEHNRLYWYRQTLGQGPEFLTYFQNEAQLEKSRLLSDRFSAERPKGSFSTLEIQRTEQGDSAMYLCASSPPRGVVGTDTQYFGPGTRLTVL.

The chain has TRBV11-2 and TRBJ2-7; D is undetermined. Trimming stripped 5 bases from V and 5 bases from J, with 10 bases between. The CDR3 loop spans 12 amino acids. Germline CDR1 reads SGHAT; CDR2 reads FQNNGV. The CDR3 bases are TGTGCCAGCAGCCCGCCGTTCCACGAGCAGTACTTC. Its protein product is CASSPPFHEQYF.